This T cell receptor (beta chain) was obtained from a study of OX40 agonist ivuxolimab in advanced cancers. In the study overall: Dosing consisted of intravenous ivuxolimab at 0.01 to 10 mg/kg every 2 weeks.

Trimming took 6 bases from V and 2 from J; bases not matched to a gene: 17. Germline V gene data show CDR1 as SGHVS and CDR2 as FNYEAQ. CDR3 length: 19 residues. With respect to this clone: Its matching antigen is unknown.

The data were produced by immunoSEQ multiplex PCR, yet TCRdb's version contains in-frame clones alone and is incomplete. The sample contains 77,000 or so clones, under 95% of which appear only once. General study findings and limits: Among the nonresponders, some also had low normalized T-cell clonal expansion. The mean number of expanded clones was higher in CD8+ T cells than in CD4+. The investigators did not determine what antigen specificity the expanded peripheral T cells had.

The chain employs TRBV7-6 and TRBJ2-5; 11 bases fit TRBD2. The receptor was derived from an adult with an advanced solid tumor such as melanoma, head and neck, liver or kidney cancer. The input for sequencing was CD4+ or CD8+ T cells sorted from blood, taken in a trial of the OX40 agonist ivuxolimab. CDR3 amino acids: CASSPLAGGLFVVQETQYF. In DNA, the CDR3 is TGTGCCAGCAGTCCTTTAGCGGGGGGGCTATTTGTCGTTCAAGAGACCCAGTACTTC.